A single sample gave rise to the 9 T cell receptor beta chains below, sequenced in a study of blood T cell repertoires in COVID-19 (dated by TCRdb to 2020 to 2021). The receptor library was made with the immunoSEQ multiplex PCR assay. Entries here come from immuneACCESS through TCRdb and include only in-frame sequences with V and J called. Some clones fail to appear in such tables; in the studies checked, an unresolved V gene covers under half of the shortfall, and the cause of the remainder is unknown. The sample data list 85,000 to 100,000 clones, and 72% of these were observed just once. Approximately 25% of the sample is held by the ten biggest clonotypes. Sequencing used peripheral blood. Receptor source: a woman in her sixties in a cohort sampled during active or convalescent COVID-19.

J is TRBJ2-7 and V is TRBV27; 7 bases map to TRBD1. The germline V gene encodes CDR1 MNHEY and CDR2 SMNVEV (reference sequence). The CDR3 is made up of 15 amino acids. J was trimmed by 3 bases and V by 6 bases; bases with no gene match: 11. CDR3 coding DNA: TGTGCCAGCAGGAGACAGGGAAAGGGGAACTACGAGCAGTACTTC. This codes for CASRRQGKGNYEQYF.

The chain's CDR3 is CAWSTGLRDSPLHF. Written as DNA, the CDR3 is TGTGCCTGGAGCACAGGGTTGAGGGATTCACCCCTCCACTTT. The rearrangement uses TRBV30 and TRBJ1-6; TRBD1 is a possible D gene (6 bases). V was shortened by 3 bases and J by 8 bases, with 14 bases between the two germline ends. The germline CDR1 and CDR2 sequences are GTSNPN and SVGIG (reference sequence). The CDR3 runs to 14 residues.

This clone has a count of ten or more. J is TRBJ1-2 and V is TRBV10-2; tentatively, D is TRBD1 (6 bases). Trimming pared 0 bases from V and 3 bases from J, leaving 14 bases between. CDR3 length: 16 amino acids. Germline V gene sequence: CDR1 WSHSY, CDR2 SAAADI. CDR3 DNA: TGCGCCAGCAGTGAGTCTCGGACAGCTTCCTACTATGGCTACACCTTC. Its protein is CASSESRTASYYGYTF.

V and J are TRBV6-5 and TRBJ2-2; 10 positions agree with TRBD1. CDR3 length equals 15 residues. Germline V gene lookup returns CDR1 MNHEY and CDR2 SVGAGI. V was clipped by 6 bases and J by 2 bases; unmatched bases: 3. CDR3 amino acids: CASRRDRGNTGELFF. As DNA, the CDR3 is TGTGCCAGCAGAAGGGACAGGGGAAACACCGGGGAGCTGTTTTTT.

This chain's CDR3 is CASSLAPTRYTNTEAFF. The CDR3, as DNA: TGTGCCAGCAGCTTAGCCCCGACAAGATATACGAACACTGAAGCTTTCTTT. The chain links TRBV7-2 to TRBJ1-1; D unclear. The CDR3 spans 17 residues. V lost 0 bases, J lost 1 base, and 15 bases lay in between. Germline CDR1 reads SGHTA; CDR2 reads FQGNSA.

The chain is built from TRBV5-6 and TRBJ2-7; the match to TRBD1 covers 10 bases. Trimming took 3 bases from V and 2 from J; bases not matched to a gene: 2. Germline loops: CDR1 SGHDT, CDR2 YYEEEE. The CDR3 spans 14 residues. The CDR3: CASSYGTGAYEQYF. The CDR3 DNA sequence: TGTGCCAGCAGCTACGGGACAGGGGCCTACGAGCAGTACTTC.

The CDR3 nucleotides read TGTGCCAGCAGCAAGTCTGGACAGGGGGCGATCGGCGGTGAAGCTTTCTTT. Residues: CASSKSGQGAIGGEAFF. This chain uses TRBV21-1 with TRBJ1-1; no check of the table's D call, TRBD1, against the DNA was made. TRBV21-1 is a pseudogene segment. The CDR3 covers 17 residues.

CDR3 amino acids: CASSLGAGLSGTDTQYF. The DNA of the CDR3 is TGTGCCAGCAGTCTAGGAGCGGGGCTTTCTGGCACAGATACGCAGTATTTT. The V gene is TRBV7-2, the J gene TRBJ2-3; the match to TRBD2 covers 7 bases. J gave up 1 base and V 6 bases, and 13 bases lay outside the gene matches. The CDR3 has 17 residues. Per the germline V gene, CDR1 is SGHTA and CDR2 is FQGNSA. The full variable domain, in which reference TRBV7-2 and TRBJ2-3 provide the parts outside the CDR3, is GAGVSQSPSNKVTEKGKDVELRCDPISGHTALYWYRQSLGQGLEFLIYFQGNSAPDKSGLPSDRFSAERTGGSVSTLTIQRTQQEDSAVYLCASSLGAGLSGTDTQYFGPGTRLTVL.

The chain has TRBV4-1 and TRBJ1-1; D is ambiguous. Per germline, CDR1 MGHRA and CDR2 YSYEKL. The CDR3 consists of 15 residues. Trimming left V 1 base short and J 1 base short, with 10 bases between. CDR3 sequence reads: CASSQGRNQNTEAFF. The DNA for the CDR3 is TGCGCCAGCAGCCAAGGGCGGAACCAGAACACTGAAGCTTTCTTT.